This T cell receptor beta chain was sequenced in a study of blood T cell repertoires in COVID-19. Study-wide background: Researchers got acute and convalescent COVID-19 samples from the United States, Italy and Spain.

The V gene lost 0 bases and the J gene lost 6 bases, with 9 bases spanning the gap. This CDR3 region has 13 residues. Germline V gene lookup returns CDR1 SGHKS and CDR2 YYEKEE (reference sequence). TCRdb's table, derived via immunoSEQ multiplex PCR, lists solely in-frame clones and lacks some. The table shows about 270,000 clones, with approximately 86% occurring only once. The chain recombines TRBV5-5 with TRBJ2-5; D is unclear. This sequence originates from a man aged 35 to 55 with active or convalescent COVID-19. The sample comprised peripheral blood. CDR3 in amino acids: CASSLAPDKTQYF. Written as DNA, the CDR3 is TGTGCCAGCAGCTTGGCGCCCGACAAGACCCAGTACTTC.